This T cell receptor (beta chain) appears in the sequencing data of a study of CD8 T cells in ankylosing spondylitis. At least ten counts were recorded for this clonotype. Germline V CDR1 and CDR2: SGHRS, YFSETQ. This CDR3 is built from 13 residues. Trimming took 0 bases from V and 3 from J, leaving 6 bases between them. TCRdb reprocessed the 5' RACE reads with MiXCR, giving one entry per CDR3 protein. The data contain 150,000 to 200,000 distinct CDR3 sequences, 9.5% to 13% of them singletons. The sequencing input was blood, either unsorted or a sorted T cell fraction (not recorded which). The chain couples TRBV5-1 to TRBJ1-2; possible D gene TRBD1, 5 bases. This TCR came from a male donor with ankylosing spondylitis or in good health (not recorded which). The CDR3 DNA reads as TGCGCCAGCAGCTTGGGCAGGGACTATGGCTACACCTTC. This sequence encodes CASSLGRDYGYTF.